This TCR beta chain derives from a study of control samples from healthy donors and cancer patients. Per the germline V gene, CDR1 is LGHNA and CDR2 is YSLEER. V lost 0 bases, J lost 0 bases, and 6 bases lay in between. The CDR3 contains 16 residues. Sequencing was performed with immunoSEQ multiplex PCR; in TCRdb, only in-frame clones are kept and a portion is missing. This sample's table reports 150,000 to 200,000 clones. Sequenced: blood. The receptor was isolated from a woman aged 25 to 45 in good health. The rearrangement uses TRBV4-3 and TRBJ2-6; D call uncertain. CDR3 protein: CASSQEVGSGANVLTF. Here the CDR3 DNA reads TGCGCCAGCAGCCAAGAGGTCGGCTCTGGGGCCAACGTCCTGACTTTC.